What follows are 28 T cell receptor beta chains derived from one specimen sequenced in a study of shared clonotypes between healthy human individuals. TCRdb's copy holds only in-frame clones and misses some; the assay was immunoSEQ multiplex PCR. The table has over a million clones, 78% seen once. Sequenced: memory CD4+ T cells from PBMCs. The subset is: CD45RA-negative fraction. All receptors come from a man aged 18-30 years in good health. Some clones in this sample may be carry-over from other donors' samples.

The count of this clone is one. The chain joins TRBV6-1 to TRBJ2-5, with a weak D call TRBD1 (8 bases). V lost 10 bases to trimming and J lost 5 bases, with 20 bases between them. The germline V gene has CDR1 MNHNS and CDR2 SASEGT. The CDR3 consists of 14 residues. CDR3 nucleotides: TGTGCCACCTTCACAGGGGGGGCTGAGGAGACCCAGTACTTC. The encoded protein is CATFTGGAEETQYF.

This chain links TRBV7-9 with TRBJ2-1, with 8 bases aligning to TRBD1. Trimming at V came to 5 bases and at J to 7 bases, leaving 10 bases not matched to a gene. The CDR3 sequence is 15 residues long. CDR1 and CDR2 from the germline V gene are SEHNR and FQNEAQ (reference sequence). This CDR3 is CASSRGSRGQNEQFF. The CDR3 DNA follows: TGTGCCAGCAGCCGGGGGAGCAGGGGGCAGAATGAGCAGTTCTTC.

This chain links TRBV14 with TRBJ2-7; D is uncertain. V was shortened by 4 bases and J by 4 bases, with 14 bases between the two germline ends. Per the germline V gene, CDR1 is SGHDN and CDR2 is FVKESK. The CDR3 length is 14 residues. CDR3 loop: CASSLQGPAYEQYF. CDR3 nucleotides: TGTGCCAGCAGCCTTCAAGGGCCCGCGTACGAGCAGTACTTC.

The DNA of the CDR3 is TGTGCCAGCAGTTACTCCGGGACTAGCAGTTACGAGCAGTACTTC. Translating it yields CASSYSGTSSYEQYF. J is TRBJ2-5 and V is TRBV6-5, with TRBD2 identical over 9 bases. Judging by the DNA end, TRBJ2-7 fits better; the J call may be wrong. Germline CDR1 MNHEY, CDR2 SVGAGI. The CDR3 loop spans 15 amino acids.

The V call is TRBV29-1, the J call TRBJ2-3, with D possibly matching TRBD1 (6 bases). The V and J ends lost 1 base and 4 bases respectively, with 9 bases between them. CDR3 size: 13 residues. Germline CDR1 SQVTM, CDR2 ANQGSEA. CDR3: CSVEGGPADTQYF. The CDR3 nucleotides are TGCAGCGTTGAAGGGGGGCCCGCAGATACGCAGTATTTT.

The chain joins TRBV9 to TRBJ1-1, with D possibly matching TRBD1 (5 bases). V was pared by 4 bases and J by 0 bases, with 13 bases between. Germline CDR1 and CDR2: SGDLS and YYNGEE. This CDR3 region has 15 residues. The CDR3 DNA reads TGTGCCAGCAGCCCGAGGAGGGGTATGAACACTGAAGCTTTCTTT. It yields the protein CASSPRRGMNTEAFF.

The chain employs TRBV27 and TRBJ2-1, with D hard to call. Trimming took 7 bases from V and 9 from J, leaving 13 bases between them. Germline V gene lookup returns CDR1 MNHEY and CDR2 SMNVEV (reference sequence). The CDR3 extends over 12 amino acids. The CDR3 protein is CASNGRAGEQFF. The DNA for the CDR3 is TGTGCCAGCAACGGACGGGCAGGTGAGCAGTTCTTC.

This chain connects TRBV5-4 to TRBJ2-5; 7 bases are a match to TRBD1. Germline trimming cut 8 bases from V and 5 bases from J; bases unmatched to any gene: 15. Germline lookup yields CDR1 SGHNT and CDR2 YYREEE (reference sequence). This CDR3 region has 15 residues. The CDR3 DNA is TGTGCCAGTGGGGTCGGGCAGGGGGTATCCGAGACCCAGTACTTC. This encodes CASGVGQGVSETQYF.

The genes are TRBV7-9 and TRBJ2-7; the match to TRBD2 covers 8 bases. Germline V gene sequence: CDR1 SEHNR, CDR2 FQNEAQ (reference sequence). J gave up 1 base and V 5 bases, and 7 bases lay outside the gene matches. This CDR3 is built from 15 residues. CDR3 sequence: CASSPRTSGSYEQYF. As DNA, the CDR3 is TGTGCCAGCAGCCCCCGCACTAGCGGATCCTACGAGCAGTACTTC. Complete variable domain (other parts from reference TRBV7-9 and TRBJ2-7): DTGVSQNPRHKITKRGQNVTFRCDPISEHNRLYWYRQTLGQGPEFLTYFQNEAQLEKSRLLSDRFSAERPKGSFSTLEIQRTEQGDSAMYLCASSPRTSGSYEQYFGPGTRLTVT.

DNA for the CDR3: TGTGCCAGCAGCTTGGGATCGTCAGCAAATAACTATGGCTACACCTTC. Its protein product is CASSLGSSANNYGYTF. The chain has TRBV5-4 and TRBJ1-2, with unresolved D. This CDR3 region has 16 residues. Germline lookup yields CDR1 SGHNT and CDR2 YYREEE (reference sequence). Trimming shortened V by 0 bases and J by 1 base, and 13 bases separated the two germline ends.

This clone appeared many times. The chain combines TRBV11-3 with TRBJ2-2, with no clear D. This CDR3 contains 14 residues. The V gene's germline CDR1 is SGHNT and CDR2 YENEEA. V lost 5 bases, J lost 4 bases, and 11 bases lay in between. CDR3 nucleotides: TGTGCCAGCAGCATTGGACGGACCACCGGGGAGCTGTTTTTT. Its translation: CASSIGRTTGELFF.

V gene TRBV13 combines with J gene TRBJ2-1; 12 nucleotides align to TRBD2. J was trimmed by 8 bases and V by 4 bases; bases with no gene match: 15. Germline-derived CDR1 and CDR2 are PRHDT and FYEKMQ (reference sequence). The CDR3 has 18 amino acids. The DNA of the CDR3 is TGTGCCAGCAGCTCCCGACTAGCGGGAGCCCGGCGGTTCGATGAGCAGTTCTTC. This sequence encodes CASSSRLAGARRFDEQFF.

This clone appeared a single time. This probably arose from a read error, given a far larger clone one base away. The chain joins TRBV7-8 to TRBJ1-3, with a tentative D call TRBD1 (5 bases). The germline V gene has CDR1 SGHVS and CDR2 FQNEAQ. There are 13 residues in the CDR3. V lost 2 bases, J lost 4 bases, and 6 bases lay in between. The CDR3 nucleotides read TGTGCCAGCAGCTTACGGGGGGGAAACACCATATATTTT. Its protein is CASSLRGGNTIYF.

The chain has TRBV27 and TRBJ2-3; D may be TRBD1 (5 bases). Germline lookup yields CDR1 MNHEY and CDR2 SMNVEV (reference sequence). The CDR3 has 12 amino acids. Trimming cost V 6 bases and J 9 bases, with 13 bases left between them. The CDR3: CASRGQKGTQYF. The CDR3 nucleotides read TGTGCCAGCAGGGGGCAAAAGGGCACGCAGTATTTT.

J is TRBJ2-4 and V is TRBV20-1; D is uncertain. V shed 3 bases and J shed 9 bases, with 6 bases lying between them. In germline, CDR1 is DFQATT, CDR2 SNEGSKA (reference sequence). The CDR3 covers 10 residues. The CDR3: CSASGFIQYF. The CDR3 region has the DNA TGCAGTGCTAGCGGGTTCATTCAGTACTTC.

The chain links TRBV28 to TRBJ2-7; D is possibly TRBD2 (5 bases). CDR1 MDHEN and CDR2 SYDVKM come from the germline V gene. V was clipped by 2 bases and J by 2 bases, with 13 bases between them. The CDR3 sequence is 15 residues long. The CDR3 protein is CASSLVGAVTYEQYF. CDR3 bases: TGTGCCAGCAGTTTAGTCGGAGCGGTAACCTACGAGCAGTACTTC.

The chain is built from TRBV30 and TRBJ2-7; D might be TRBD1 or TRBD2, each matching 5 bases. Trimming stripped 3 bases from V and 5 bases from J, with 11 bases between. Germline V gene data show CDR1 as GTSNPN and CDR2 as SVGIG (reference sequence). This CDR3 comprises 12 residues. The CDR3 sequence is CAWRGLGDEQYF. The CDR3 coding sequence is TGTGCCTGGAGAGGTTTGGGGGACGAGCAGTACTTC.

The rearrangement links TRBV6-1 to TRBJ2-1, with D possibly being TRBD1 or TRBD2 (5 bases each). The length of the CDR3 is 12 residues. Trimming took 8 bases from V and 12 from J, leaving 17 bases between them. Per germline, CDR1 MNHNS and CDR2 SASEGT. CDR3 coding DNA: TGTGCCAGCGGGACCCCCACGCTGGCGCAGTTCTTC. It specifies CASGTPTLAQFF.

The CDR3 DNA reads as TGTGCCAGCAGCCCAGAGGGGGGGACGGAGACCCAGTACTTC. The encoded protein is CASSPEGGTETQYF. This chain connects TRBV2 to TRBJ2-5; D is perhaps TRBD2 (7 bases). In germline, CDR1 is SNHLY, CDR2 FYNNEI. This CDR3 region has 14 residues. Trimming removed 6 bases at V and 5 bases at J, with 16 bases between. The full variable domain, in which reference TRBV2 and TRBJ2-5 provide the parts outside the CDR3, is EPEVTQTPSHQVTQMGQEVILRCVPISNHLYFYWYRQILGQKVEFLVSFYNNEISEKSEIFDDQFSVERPDGSNFTLKIRSTKLEDSAMYFCASSPEGGTETQYFGPGTRLLVL.

V gene TRBV4-1 combines with J gene TRBJ2-1; 8 bases map to TRBD2. Trimming took 2 bases from V and 0 from J; bases not matched to a gene: 6. This CDR3 is built from 17 residues. Germline V CDR1 and CDR2: MGHRA, YSYEKL. CDR3 region: CASSQKTLAASYNEQFF. CDR3 bases: TGCGCCAGCAGCCAAAAAACACTAGCGGCCTCCTACAATGAGCAGTTCTTC.

The gene calls are TRBV18 and TRBJ2-2; tentative D call: TRBD1 (6 bases). Per germline, CDR1 KGHSH and CDR2 LQKENI. CDR3 length: 15 residues. Trimming shortened V by 6 bases and J by 2 bases, and 13 bases separated the two germline ends. The CDR3 DNA reads as TGTGCCAGCTCCCGTACACAGGGTAACACCGGGGAGCTGTTTTTT. The encoded protein is CASSRTQGNTGELFF. Looking up the rest from reference TRBV18 and TRBJ2-2 gives the full variable domain: NAGVMQNPRHLVRRRGQEARLRCSPMKGHSHVYWYRQLPEEGLKFMVYLQKENIIDESGMPKERFSAEFPKEGPSILRIQQVVRGDSAAYFCASSRTQGNTGELFFGEGSRLTVL.

The gene calls are TRBV11-1 and TRBJ2-5, with TRBD1 matching 8 bases. CDR1 SGHAT and CDR2 FQDESV come from the germline V gene (reference sequence). The CDR3 totals 15 residues. Trimming took 2 bases from V and 2 from J; bases not matched to a gene: 4. The CDR3, as DNA: TGTGCCAGCAGCTTATTGAACAGGGGGCAAGAGACCCAGTACTTC. Translating gives CASSLLNRGQETQYF.

The chain couples TRBV5-1 to TRBJ1-4; D is unclear. The V gene lost 1 base and the J gene lost 4 bases, with 8 bases spanning the gap. The CDR3 spans 14 residues. Germline CDR1 SGHRS, CDR2 YFSETQ. CDR3 amino acids: CASSLSRGNEKLFF. The CDR3, as DNA: TGCGCCAGCAGCTTGAGTCGGGGTAATGAAAAACTGTTTTTT.

The V call is TRBV7-8, the J call TRBJ2-3; D ambiguous. CDR3 length equals 11 residues. V was trimmed by 3 bases and J by 5 bases, leaving 3 bases between them. Germline V CDR1 and CDR2: SGHVS, FQNEAQ. DNA of the CDR3: TGTGCCAGCAGCTTTCAAGATACGCAGTATTTT. Translated, it gives CASSFQDTQYF.

The chain carries TRBV5-4 and TRBJ2-1; 7 bases align to TRBD2. The CDR3 contains 15 residues. Germline trimming cut 4 bases from V and 3 bases from J; bases unmatched to any gene: 7. Germline V gene data show CDR1 as SGHNT and CDR2 as YYREEE (reference sequence). DNA for the CDR3: TGTGCCAGCAGCCGGAGGGCGGGAGACTACAATGAGCAGTTCTTC. It is translated as CASSRRAGDYNEQFF.

V and J are TRBV27 and TRBJ1-2; 7 nucleotides align to TRBD1. The germline V gene has CDR1 MNHEY and CDR2 SMNVEV (reference sequence). J was trimmed by 6 bases and V by 4 bases; bases with no gene match: 14. The CDR3 extends over 16 amino acids. The chain's CDR3 is CASSWAEGRGLDGYTF. In nucleotides, the CDR3 is TGTGCCAGCAGTTGGGCGGAGGGTAGGGGGCTGGATGGCTACACCTTC.

This rearrangement joins TRBV6-1 to TRBJ2-7; 7 nucleotides match TRBD2. This CDR3 is built from 15 residues. V was pared by 1 base and J by 2 bases, with 5 bases of the junction left unmatched. CDR1 is MNHNS and CDR2 is SASEGT in the germline V gene. CDR3 residues: CASSEGLAETYEQYF. The CDR3 bases are TGTGCCAGCAGTGAAGGGCTAGCGGAAACCTACGAGCAGTACTTC.

This rearrangement joins TRBV7-9 to TRBJ2-7; 8 nucleotides line up with TRBD2. Germline V lookup: CDR1 SEHNR, CDR2 FQNEAQ (reference sequence). The CDR3 is 16 residues long. The J segment lost 3 bases and the V segment lost 1 base, leaving 8 bases of the junction unmatched. CDR3 sequence: CASSLGIGRALYEQYF. The DNA of the CDR3 is TGTGCCAGCAGCTTAGGGATCGGGAGGGCCCTCTACGAGCAGTACTTC.